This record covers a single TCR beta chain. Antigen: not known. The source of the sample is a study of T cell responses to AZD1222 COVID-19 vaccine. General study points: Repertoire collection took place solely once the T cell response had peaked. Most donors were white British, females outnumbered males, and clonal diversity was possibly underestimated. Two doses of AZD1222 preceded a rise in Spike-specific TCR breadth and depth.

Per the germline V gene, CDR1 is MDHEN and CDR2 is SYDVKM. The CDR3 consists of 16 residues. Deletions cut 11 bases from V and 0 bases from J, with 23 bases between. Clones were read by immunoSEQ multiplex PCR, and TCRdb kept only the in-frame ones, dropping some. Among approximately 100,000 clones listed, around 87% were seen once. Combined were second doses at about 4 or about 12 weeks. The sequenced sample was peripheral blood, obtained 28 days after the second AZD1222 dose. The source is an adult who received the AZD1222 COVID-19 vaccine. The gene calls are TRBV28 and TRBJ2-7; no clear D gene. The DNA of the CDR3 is TGTGCCGGGGTCCCTTACAGCCCTTTCCCCTCCTACGAGCAGTACTTC. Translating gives CAGVPYSPFPSYEQYF.